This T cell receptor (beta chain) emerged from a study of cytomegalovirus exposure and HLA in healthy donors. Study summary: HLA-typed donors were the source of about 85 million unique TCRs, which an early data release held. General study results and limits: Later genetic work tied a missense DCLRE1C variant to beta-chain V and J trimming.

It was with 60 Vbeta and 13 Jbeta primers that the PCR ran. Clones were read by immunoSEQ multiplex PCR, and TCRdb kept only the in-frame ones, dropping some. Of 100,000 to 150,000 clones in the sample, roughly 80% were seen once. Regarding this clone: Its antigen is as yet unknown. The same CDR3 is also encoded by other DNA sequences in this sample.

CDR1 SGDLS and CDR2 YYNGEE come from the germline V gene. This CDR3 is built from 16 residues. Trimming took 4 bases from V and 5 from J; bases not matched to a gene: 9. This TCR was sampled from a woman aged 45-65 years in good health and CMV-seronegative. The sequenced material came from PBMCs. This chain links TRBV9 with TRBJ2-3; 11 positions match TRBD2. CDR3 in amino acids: CASSSRTSGWQDTQYF. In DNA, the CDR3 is TGTGCCAGCAGCTCTCGGACTAGCGGGTGGCAAGATACGCAGTATTTT.